Shown below are 3 T cell receptor beta chains from a single sample sequenced in a study of T cells after yellow fever vaccination. TCRdb reanalysed the 5' RACE reads using MiXCR and keeps one entry per CDR3 protein. The profile shows approximately 350,000 distinct CDR3 sequences, around 10% of them singletons. The material was PBMCs, obtained on the day of the first yellow fever vaccination. The receptors come from a man between 18 and 35 years old who received the YFV17D yellow fever vaccine.

This clonotype showed up many times. This rearrangement joins TRBV15 to TRBJ2-7; 8 bases match TRBD2. CDR1 and CDR2 (germline): LNHNV, YYDKDF (reference sequence). The CDR3 is 15 amino acids. After removal of 4 bases from V and 2 bases from J, the junction contained 7 bases not matched to a gene. CDR3 residues: CATSTGGDTTYEQYF. As DNA, the CDR3 is TGTGCCACCAGCACCGGGGGGGACACAACCTACGAGCAGTACTTC.

Worth noting for this clonotype: This is likely a read error, given that the CDR3 carries no conserved phenylalanine or tryptophan at its end. The V and J genes are TRBV18 and TRBJ2-1; a possible D gene is TRBD1 (6 bases). V lost 0 bases to trimming and J lost 8 bases, with 17 bases between them. CDR3 length equals 16 residues. Germline V gene sequence: CDR1 KGHSH, CDR2 LQKENI. The CDR3 DNA sequence: TGTGCCAGCTCACCACCGAACAGGGTTCGGTGGGATGAGCAGTTCTCC. Amino acid sequence: CASSPPNRVRWDEQFS.

CDR3 protein: CASSLFTAGGNYGYTF. The CDR3 DNA reads TGTGCCAGCAGCTTATTCACGGCAGGGGGTAACTATGGCTACACCTTC. The chain combines TRBV7-2 with TRBJ1-2; 7 nucleotides align to TRBD1. The CDR3 has 16 amino acids. J was trimmed by 1 base and V by 2 bases; bases with no gene match: 7. In germline, CDR1 is SGHTA, CDR2 FQGNSA.